This TCR beta chain was obtained from a study of T cell repertoires in cytomegalovirus infection. Study context: Carrying CMV and the relevant HLA type showed in public TCR beta signatures.

CDR3 size: 16 residues. From germline, CDR1 is SEHNR and CDR2 FQNEAQ (reference sequence). Trimming shortened V by 5 bases and J by 9 bases, and 20 bases separated the two germline ends. TCRdb independently ran MiXCR on the reads; one entry per CDR3 protein. The sample includes 450,000 to 550,000 distinct CDR3 sequences, 15% to 20% of them seen just once. The sample holds many counts of this clonotype. This chain joins TRBV7-9 and TRBJ1-6; TRBD1 is a possible D gene (6 bases). The material sequenced was CD8+ T cells from PBMCs. The receptor's source is a human donor in good health (CMV status not recorded). Some clones in this sample may be carry-over from other donors' samples. In nucleotides, the CDR3 is TGTGCCAGCAGCCCCACTAGACAGGCGGGTTCTTCACCCCTCCACTTT. As protein: CASSPTRQAGSSPLHF.